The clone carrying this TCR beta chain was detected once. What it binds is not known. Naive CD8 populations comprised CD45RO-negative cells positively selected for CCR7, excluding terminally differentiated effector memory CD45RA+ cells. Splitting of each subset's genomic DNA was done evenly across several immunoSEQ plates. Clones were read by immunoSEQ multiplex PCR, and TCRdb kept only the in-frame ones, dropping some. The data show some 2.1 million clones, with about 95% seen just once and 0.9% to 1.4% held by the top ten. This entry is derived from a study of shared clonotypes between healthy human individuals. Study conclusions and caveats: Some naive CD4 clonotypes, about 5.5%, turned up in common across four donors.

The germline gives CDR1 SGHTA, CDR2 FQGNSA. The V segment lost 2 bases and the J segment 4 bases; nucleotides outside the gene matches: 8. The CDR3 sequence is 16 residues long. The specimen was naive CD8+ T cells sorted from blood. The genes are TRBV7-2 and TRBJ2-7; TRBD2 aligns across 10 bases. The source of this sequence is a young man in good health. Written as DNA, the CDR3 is TGTGCCAGCAGCTTATCCGGGACTAGCGCTCTTTACGAGCAGTACTTC. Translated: CASSLSGTSALYEQYF.